The source of this TCR beta chain is a study of response to subunit inactivated influenza vaccine. Overall study results and limits: The authors suggested that every seasonal influenza vaccination recruits few new T cells.

Turning to this clonotype: Its specificity is unknown.

TCRdb called the RT-PCR reads again in MiXCR, with one record for every CDR3 protein. The sample shows some 850,000 distinct CDR3 sequences, about 18% of them seen only once. This material consisted of PBMCs from blood, taken 5 days after vaccination. The TCR sequence derives from a man aged 50-60 years who received an inactivated influenza vaccine.

Here the CDR3 DNA reads TGCAGTGCTAGGCGGCAGACCACTTACGAGCAGTACTTC. As protein: CSARRQTTYEQYF. The rearrangement joins TRBV20-1 to TRBJ2-7; D not resolved. Germline-derived CDR1 and CDR2 are DFQATT and SNEGSKA (reference sequence). CDR3 length: 13 residues. V shed 3 bases and J shed 4 bases, with 13 bases lying between them.